This entry lists 31 T cell receptor beta chains sequenced from one sample in a study of blood T cell repertoires in COVID-19. TCRdb's copy holds only in-frame clones and misses some; the assay was immunoSEQ multiplex PCR. The sample lists 35,000 to 45,000 clones, about 88% seen once, with more than 2% in the top ten. Sequencing was done on a sample of peripheral blood. The receptors derive from a human donor in a cohort sampled during active COVID-19.

The V call is TRBV11-2, the J call TRBJ2-5; 9 bases map to TRBD1. CDR1 and CDR2 (germline): SGHAT, FQNNGV. V shed 4 bases, J shed 5 bases, and the junction held 5 bases outside the gene matches. The CDR3 totals 14 residues. CDR3: CASSYRGPAETQYF. The CDR3, as DNA: TGTGCCAGCAGCTACAGGGGGCCGGCTGAGACCCAGTACTTC.

This clone is labeled as medium-sized. This chain links TRBV2 with TRBJ1-6; a possible D gene is TRBD1 (6 bases). CDR3 length equals 17 residues. CDR1 is SNHLY, CDR2 FYNNEI, per germline. V lost 3 bases and J 0 bases, leaving 12 bases between the germline ends. For the CDR3, the DNA is TGTGCCAGCAGTGATGGACAGTCAAGCTCCTATAATTCACCCCTCCACTTT. Translation gives CASSDGQSSSYNSPLHF.

V and J are TRBV3-1 (or the pseudogene TRBV3-2) and TRBJ1-2, with a possible D match to TRBD1 (5 bases). The V end was cut by 1 base, the J end by 3 bases, with 12 bases between. This CDR3 is built from 15 residues. Per germline, CDR1 LGHDT and CDR2 YNNKEL (reference sequence). The CDR3 nucleotides are TGTGCCAGCAGCCAAGGGGTAAGGGGTTACTATGGCTACACCTTC. Translation gives CASSQGVRGYYGYTF.

The J gene is TRBJ1-2, the V gene TRBV6-5, with D uncertain. V was pared by 5 bases and J by 8 bases, with 15 bases between. Per the germline V gene, CDR1 is MNHEY and CDR2 is SVGAGI. The CDR3 sequence is 13 residues long. DNA of the CDR3: TGTGCCAGCAGTCCCACAGCGGTGGGGGGCTACACCTTC. It encodes CASSPTAVGGYTF.

The V call is TRBV11-3, the J call TRBJ1-1; D is undetermined. Germline lookup yields CDR1 SGHNT and CDR2 YENEEA. This CDR3 has 13 residues. V lost 3 bases and J lost 8, with 13 bases in between. The CDR3 bases are TGTGCCAGCAGCTTCCACCGGGGAACCGAAGCTTTCTTT. It yields the protein CASSFHRGTEAFF.

This chain joins TRBV12-3 or TRBV12-4 and TRBJ1-2; no clear D. The V end lost 7 bases, the J end lost 4 bases, and 13 bases lay between the germline ends. The CDR3 is made up of 13 amino acids. The DNA of the CDR3 is TGTGCCAGCACCCGGGGTATTAGCTATGGCTACACCTTC. Its translation is CASTRGISYGYTF.

This chain uses TRBV5-6 with TRBJ2-5, with 16 bases lining up with TRBD2. J was trimmed by 5 bases and V by 7 bases; bases with no gene match: 2. The germline V gene encodes CDR1 SGHDT and CDR2 YYEEEE. The CDR3 has 14 amino acids. The CDR3 DNA reads TGTGCCAGCGGGACTAGCGGGGGGGCTGAGACCCAGTACTTC. It encodes CASGTSGGAETQYF.

The V call is TRBV9, the J call TRBJ2-1; possible D gene TRBD2, 8 bases. The CDR3 is made up of 17 amino acids. The V gene's germline CDR1 is SGDLS and CDR2 YYNGEE. Trimming removed 1 base at V and 6 bases at J, with 20 bases between. The CDR3: CASSVRPGGQGVNEQFF. The CDR3 DNA sequence: TGTGCCAGCAGCGTACGGCCGGGGGGGCAGGGGGTCAATGAGCAGTTCTTC.

The J gene is TRBJ1-1, the V gene TRBV28; D is ambiguous. The length of the CDR3 is 14 residues. Looked up from germline, CDR1 is MDHEN and CDR2 is SYDVKM. Trimming removed 3 bases at V and 1 base at J, with 9 bases between. As DNA, the CDR3 is TGTGCCAGCAGTTTCGAGGGCGCGAACACTGAAGCTTTCTTT. This encodes CASSFEGANTEAFF.

The CDR3 nucleotides are TGTGCCAGCAGCCCTACCTCGGACAGGCGGGACACTGAAGCTTTCTTT. Protein sequence: CASSPTSDRRDTEAFF. The chain carries TRBV5-8 and TRBJ1-1; 7 bases agree with TRBD1. The V gene end was trimmed by 4 bases and the J gene end by 3 bases; junction bases not matched to a gene: 12. This CDR3 is built from 16 residues. Looked up from germline, CDR1 is SGHTS and CDR2 is YDEGEE.

This chain uses TRBV6-5 with TRBJ2-4; 11 bases are shared with TRBD2. J gave up 8 bases and V 1 base, and 7 bases lay outside the gene matches. Germline V lookup: CDR1 MNHEY, CDR2 SVGAGI. The CDR3 is 16 amino acids. CDR3 protein: CASSYFSGGAGDIQYF. The DNA of the CDR3 is TGTGCCAGCAGTTACTTTAGCGGGGGGGCTGGAGACATTCAGTACTTC.

V is TRBV7-9 and J is TRBJ2-7, with D possibly TRBD1 on 6 matching bases. Germline V gives CDR1 SEHNR, CDR2 FQNEAQ (reference sequence). Trimming shortened V by 0 bases and J by 0 bases, and 12 bases separated the two germline ends. The CDR3 is 16 amino acids. The CDR3 spells CASSLARQGLSYEQYF. In DNA form, the CDR3 reads TGTGCCAGCAGCTTAGCGAGGCAGGGGCTCTCCTACGAGCAGTACTTC.

The V gene is TRBV6-5, the J gene TRBJ2-7; D possibly corresponds to TRBD1 (5 bases). The CDR3 covers 16 residues. The germline gives CDR1 MNHEY, CDR2 SVGAGI. The germline V and J ends were trimmed by 0 bases and 6 bases, with 18 bases remaining between them. The CDR3 sequence: CASSYSRQTPPGEQYF. In nucleotides, the CDR3 is TGTGCCAGCAGTTACTCGCGACAGACCCCACCCGGCGAGCAGTACTTC.

A single count supports this clone. The chain employs TRBV2 and TRBJ1-5, with D maybe TRBD1 (5 bases). Deletions cut 3 bases from V and 7 bases from J, with 13 bases between. Germline assignment: CDR1 SNHLY and CDR2 FYNNEI. CDR3 size: 14 residues. In DNA form, the CDR3 reads TGTGCCAGCAGTGACTTGGGGCGAAACCAGCCCCAGCATTTT. Its protein is CASSDLGRNQPQHF.

The J gene is TRBJ1-2, the V gene TRBV12-3 or TRBV12-4; D is ambiguous. Trimming removed 6 bases at V and 0 bases at J, with 8 bases between. The CDR3 covers 13 residues. CDR3 loop: CASSIQTNYGYTF. The CDR3 region has the DNA TGTGCCAGCAGCATACAGACTAACTATGGCTACACCTTC.

The chain joins TRBV21-1 to TRBJ2-1; TRBD1, the table's D call, was not compared with the DNA. TRBV21-1 is designated a pseudogene. The CDR3 contains 15 residues. The CDR3 loop reads CASSPRRRQPHEQFF. Written as DNA, the CDR3 is TGTGCCAGCAGCCCCAGGCGAAGACAGCCCCATGAGCAGTTCTTC.

J is TRBJ1-4 and V is TRBV5-6; 12 nucleotides align to TRBD1. Unmatched junction bases numbered 8, after V lost 4 bases and J lost 7 bases. The germline gives CDR1 SGHDT, CDR2 YYEEEE. The CDR3 has 16 residues. The CDR3 sequence: CASSLGTGGGGEKLFF. The CDR3 DNA reads as TGTGCCAGCAGCCTAGGGACAGGGGGCGGTGGTGAAAAACTGTTTTTT.

A few counts support this clone. The chain is built from TRBV19 and TRBJ1-4, with D possibly TRBD1 on 6 matching bases. V shed 11 bases and J shed 7 bases, with 14 bases lying between them. CDR1 and CDR2 (germline): LNHDA, SQIVND (reference sequence). This CDR3 contains 12 residues. The CDR3 loop reads CADSGVGEKLFF. CDR3 sequence (DNA): TGTGCCGACTCAGGGGTTGGTGAAAAACTGTTTTTT.

The count of this clone is one. CDR3 DNA: TGTGCCAGCAGCTCGGGTCCGAGCTCCTACAATGAGCAGTTCTTC. This sequence encodes CASSSGPSSYNEQFF. The genes are TRBV5-8 and TRBJ2-1; D is unresolved. The CDR3 loop spans 15 amino acids. The germline V gene has CDR1 SGHTS and CDR2 YDEGEE. V lost 3 bases to trimming and J lost 0 bases, with 10 bases between them.

The chain links TRBV3-1 (or the pseudogene TRBV3-2) to TRBJ2-1; TRBD2 agrees at 8 bases. Germline CDR1 LGHDT, CDR2 YNNKEL (reference sequence). V gave up 5 bases and J gave up 6 bases; unmatched junction bases: 12. The CDR3 covers 16 residues. As DNA, the CDR3 is TGTGCCAGCAGCGACGACTTCCGGGGGGGGGCCAATGAGCAGTTCTTC. Protein sequence: CASSDDFRGGANEQFF.

This clone showed up just once. The V call is TRBV19, the J call TRBJ1-1; 8 bases agree with TRBD1. Germline V gene lookup returns CDR1 LNHDA and CDR2 SQIVND (reference sequence). The CDR3 extends over 15 amino acids. Trimming at V came to 3 bases and at J to 4 bases, leaving 7 bases not matched to a gene. The CDR3 DNA follows: TGTGCCAGTAGTATGGGGGCAGGGGGCTTCACTGAAGCTTTCTTT. Translating gives CASSMGAGGFTEAFF.

This chain uses TRBV6-5 with TRBJ1-1; possibly TRBD1 for D (5 bases). CDR3 length: 12 residues. In germline, CDR1 is MNHEY, CDR2 SVGAGI. V lost 6 bases, J lost 1 base, and 6 bases lay in between. The CDR3 DNA sequence: TGTGCCAGCAGAGGACAGAACACTGAAGCTTTCTTT. Protein product: CASRGQNTEAFF.

CDR3 coding DNA: TGTGCCAGCAGTACAACAAAGACAGGGGGCTCCTACGAGCAGTACTTC. It translates to CASSTTKTGGSYEQYF. This chain joins TRBV6-6 and TRBJ2-7; 9 nucleotides agree with TRBD1. CDR3 length equals 16 residues. Germline trimming cut 5 bases from V and 0 bases from J; bases unmatched to any gene: 8. Germline values: CDR1 MNHNY, CDR2 SVGAGI (reference sequence).

The chain has TRBV5-6 and TRBJ2-5; 8 bases line up with TRBD2. Trimming took 6 bases from V and 2 from J; bases not matched to a gene: 12. The CDR3 runs to 16 residues. Germline V gene sequence: CDR1 SGHDT, CDR2 YYEEEE. Here the CDR3 reads CASTGPISGEQETQYF. The CDR3 nucleotides are TGTGCCAGCACCGGTCCCATTAGCGGGGAACAAGAGACCCAGTACTTC.

The rearrangement joins TRBV19 to TRBJ2-2; TRBD2 matches 9 bases. J was trimmed by 7 bases and V by 7 bases; bases with no gene match: 10. CDR3 length: 15 amino acids. Germline V gives CDR1 LNHDA, CDR2 SQIVND (reference sequence). CDR3 DNA: TGTGCCAGTACCACCCCGGGACTAGCCGTCGGGGAGCTGTTTTTT. Protein product: CASTTPGLAVGELFF.

The CDR3 loop reads CASSLTARLDYYNEQFF. CDR3 nucleotides: TGCGCCAGCAGCCTTACCGCCCGACTCGACTACTACAATGAGCAGTTCTTC. The genes are TRBV4-1 and TRBJ2-1; D may be TRBD2 (5 bases). Trimming left V 4 bases short and J 3 bases short, with 19 bases between. Germline V gene lookup returns CDR1 MGHRA and CDR2 YSYEKL. The CDR3 spans 17 residues.

This clone is a singleton in its sample. V is TRBV19 and J is TRBJ1-2; D is perhaps TRBD1 (6 bases). Germline V gene lookup returns CDR1 LNHDA and CDR2 SQIVND (reference sequence). The CDR3 has 15 residues. Trimming cost V 4 bases and J 4 bases, with 16 bases left between them. As DNA, the CDR3 is TGTGCCAGTAGTACCACTCGACAGGTCCCCTATGGCTACACCTTC. Translating gives CASSTTRQVPYGYTF.

The chain uses TRBV2 and TRBJ1-4; 7 nucleotides line up with TRBD1. Trimming removed 5 bases from V and 6 bases from J; junction bases left unmatched: 3. Germline V gene sequence: CDR1 SNHLY, CDR2 FYNNEI. CDR3 length: 13 amino acids. The CDR3 DNA reads as TGTGCCAGCAGTATGCAGGGGGATGAAAAACTGTTTTTT. Its translation is CASSMQGDEKLFF.

The chain links TRBV7-9 to TRBJ2-2; possible D gene TRBD1, 6 bases. V gave up 6 bases and J gave up 4 bases, with 12 bases separating them. The length of the CDR3 is 14 residues. Germline-derived CDR1 and CDR2 are SEHNR and FQNEAQ (reference sequence). In DNA form, the CDR3 reads TGTGCCAGCAGACGGACAGAGGTCACCGGGGAGCTGTTTTTT. It yields the protein CASRRTEVTGELFF.

The rearrangement joins TRBV19 to TRBJ1-5, with TRBD1 matching over 8 bases. The junction had 14 bases not matched to a gene; V was cut back by 5 bases and J by 5 bases. The CDR3 runs 17 residues. The germline gives CDR1 LNHDA, CDR2 SQIVND (reference sequence). CDR3 loop: CASSRQSGTGVDQPQHF. In nucleotides, the CDR3 is TGTGCCAGTAGTCGACAATCCGGGACAGGAGTGGATCAGCCCCAGCATTTT. The variable domain in full, with the rest retrieved from reference TRBV19 and TRBJ1-5, is DGGITQSPKYLFRKEGQNVTLSCEQNLNHDAMYWYRQDPGQGLRLIYYSQIVNDFQKGDIAEGYSVSREKKESFPLTVTSAQKNPTAFYLCASSRQSGTGVDQPQHFGDGTRLSIL.

This clone was detected only once. The CDR3 DNA is TGTGCCAGCAGCTTCCTTGGACAGGGCCATCAGCCCCAGCATTTT. Its translation: CASSFLGQGHQPQHF. The V and J genes are TRBV5-8 and TRBJ1-5, with TRBD1 matching 8 bases. Germline trimming cut 2 bases from V and 5 bases from J; bases unmatched to any gene: 6. The CDR3 runs to 15 residues. The germline gives CDR1 SGHTS, CDR2 YDEGEE.